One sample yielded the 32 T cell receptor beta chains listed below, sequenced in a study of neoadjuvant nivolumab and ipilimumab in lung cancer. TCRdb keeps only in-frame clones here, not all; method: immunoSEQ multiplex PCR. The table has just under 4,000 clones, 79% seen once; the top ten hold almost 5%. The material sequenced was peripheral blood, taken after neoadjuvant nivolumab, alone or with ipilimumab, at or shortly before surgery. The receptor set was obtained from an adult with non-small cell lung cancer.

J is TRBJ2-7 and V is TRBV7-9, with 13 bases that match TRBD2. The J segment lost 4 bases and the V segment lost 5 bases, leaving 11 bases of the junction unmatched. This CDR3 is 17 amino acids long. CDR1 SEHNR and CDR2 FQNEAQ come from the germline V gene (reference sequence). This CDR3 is CASSHLGTSGTRYEQYF. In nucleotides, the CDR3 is TGTGCCAGCAGCCACCTTGGGACTAGCGGGACCAGATACGAGCAGTACTTC.

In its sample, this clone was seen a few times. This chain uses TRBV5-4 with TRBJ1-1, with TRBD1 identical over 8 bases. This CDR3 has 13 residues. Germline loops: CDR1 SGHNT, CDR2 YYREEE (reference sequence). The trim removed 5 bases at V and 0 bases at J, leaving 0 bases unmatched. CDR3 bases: TGTGCCAGCAGACAGGGGGTGAACACTGAAGCTTTCTTT. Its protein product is CASRQGVNTEAFF.

The CDR3 nucleotides are TGTGCCAGCAGCTTAAACAGGTACAATGAGCAGTTCTTC. Protein: CASSLNRYNEQFF. The chain links TRBV7-3 to TRBJ2-1, with D possibly matching TRBD1 (5 bases). V was shortened by 1 base and J by 4 bases, with 5 bases between the two germline ends. CDR3 length equals 13 residues. Germline V lookup: CDR1 SGHTA, CDR2 FQGTGA.

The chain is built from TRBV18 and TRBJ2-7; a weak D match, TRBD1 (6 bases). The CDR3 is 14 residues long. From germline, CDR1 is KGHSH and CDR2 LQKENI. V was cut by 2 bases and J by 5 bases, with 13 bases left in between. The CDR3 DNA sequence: TGTGCCAGCTCACCAAGGACAGAGGGGGACGAGCAGTACTTC. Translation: CASSPRTEGDEQYF. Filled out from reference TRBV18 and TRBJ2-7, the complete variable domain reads NAGVMQNPRHLVRRRGQEARLRCSPMKGHSHVYWYRQLPEEGLKFMVYLQKENIIDESGMPKERFSAEFPKEGPSILRIQQVVRGDSAAYFCASSPRTEGDEQYFGPGTRLTVT.

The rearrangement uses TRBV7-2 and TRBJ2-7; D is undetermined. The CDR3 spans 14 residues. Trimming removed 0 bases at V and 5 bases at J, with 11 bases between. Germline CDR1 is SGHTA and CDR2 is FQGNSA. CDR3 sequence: CASSLASSINEQYF. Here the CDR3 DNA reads TGTGCCAGCAGCTTAGCGAGTTCCATCAACGAGCAGTACTTC.

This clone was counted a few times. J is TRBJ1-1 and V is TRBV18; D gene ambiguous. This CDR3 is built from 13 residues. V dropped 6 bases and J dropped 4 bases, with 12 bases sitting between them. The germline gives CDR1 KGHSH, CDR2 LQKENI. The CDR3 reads CASSPGSGTEAFF. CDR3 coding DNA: TGTGCCAGCTCCCCCGGATCGGGCACTGAAGCTTTCTTT.

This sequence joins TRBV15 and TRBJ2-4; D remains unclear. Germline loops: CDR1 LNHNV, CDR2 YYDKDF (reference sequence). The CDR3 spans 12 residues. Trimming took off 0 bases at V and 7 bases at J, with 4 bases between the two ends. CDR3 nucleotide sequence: TGTGCCACCAGCAGAGACAGGAACATTCAGTACTTC. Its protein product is CATSRDRNIQYF.

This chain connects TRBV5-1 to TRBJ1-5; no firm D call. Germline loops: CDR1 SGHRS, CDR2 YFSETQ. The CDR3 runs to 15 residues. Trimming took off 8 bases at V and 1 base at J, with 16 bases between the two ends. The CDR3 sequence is CASVQSSLSNQPQHF. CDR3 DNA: TGCGCCAGTGTACAGAGTTCCCTCAGCAATCAGCCCCAGCATTTT.

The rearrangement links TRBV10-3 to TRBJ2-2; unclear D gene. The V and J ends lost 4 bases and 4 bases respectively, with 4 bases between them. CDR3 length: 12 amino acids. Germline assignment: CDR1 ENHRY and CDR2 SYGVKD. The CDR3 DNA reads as TGTGCCATCAGTGCAGGCACCGGGGAGCTGTTTTTT. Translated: CAISAGTGELFF.

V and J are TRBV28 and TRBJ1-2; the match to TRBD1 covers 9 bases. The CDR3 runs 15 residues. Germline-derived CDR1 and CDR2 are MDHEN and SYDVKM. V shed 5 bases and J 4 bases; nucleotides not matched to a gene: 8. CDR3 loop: CASSRGQGRFYGYTF. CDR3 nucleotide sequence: TGTGCCAGCAGTCGAGGACAGGGGCGCTTCTATGGCTACACCTTC.

The chain's CDR3 is CASSSRTGGAASYGYTF. The CDR3 DNA follows: TGCGCCAGCAGCTCCCGGACAGGGGGCGCGGCTTCCTATGGCTACACCTTC. This chain links TRBV5-1 with TRBJ1-2, with TRBD1 matching over 11 bases. This CDR3 spans 17 amino acids. Germline CDR1 SGHRS, CDR2 YFSETQ. The ends lost 3 bases at V and 4 bases at J; junction bases unmatched: 11.

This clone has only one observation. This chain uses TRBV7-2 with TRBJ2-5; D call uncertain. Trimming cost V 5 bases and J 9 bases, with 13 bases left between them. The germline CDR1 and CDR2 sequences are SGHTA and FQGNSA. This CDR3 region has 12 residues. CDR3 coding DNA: TGTGCCAGCAGCCGCACCCCCGGGCCCCAGTACTTC. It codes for CASSRTPGPQYF.

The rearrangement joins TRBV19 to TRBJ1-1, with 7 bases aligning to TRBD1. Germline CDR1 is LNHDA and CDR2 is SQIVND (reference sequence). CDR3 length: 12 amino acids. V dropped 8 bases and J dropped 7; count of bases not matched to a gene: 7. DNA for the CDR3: TGTGCCAGTCTCAGGCAGGGGGGTGAAGCTTTCTTT. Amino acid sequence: CASLRQGGEAFF.

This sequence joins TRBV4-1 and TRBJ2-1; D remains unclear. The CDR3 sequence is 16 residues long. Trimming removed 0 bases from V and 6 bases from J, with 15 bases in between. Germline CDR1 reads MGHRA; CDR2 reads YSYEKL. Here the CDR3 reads CASSQDLEISGNEQFF. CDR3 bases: TGCGCCAGCAGCCAAGATTTGGAGATCTCGGGCAATGAGCAGTTCTTC.

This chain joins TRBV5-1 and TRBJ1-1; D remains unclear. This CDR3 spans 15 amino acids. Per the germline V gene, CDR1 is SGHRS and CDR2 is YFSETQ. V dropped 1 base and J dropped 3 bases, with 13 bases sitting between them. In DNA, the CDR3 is TGCGCCAGCAGCTTGTCTCCCGCGTCGGACACTGAAGCTTTCTTT. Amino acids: CASSLSPASDTEAFF.

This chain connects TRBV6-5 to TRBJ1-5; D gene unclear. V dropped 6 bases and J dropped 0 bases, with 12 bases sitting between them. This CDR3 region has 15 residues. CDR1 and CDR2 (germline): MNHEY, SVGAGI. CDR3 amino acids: CASSLRHNSNQPQHF. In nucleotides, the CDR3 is TGTGCCAGCAGCCTCCGACACAATAGCAATCAGCCCCAGCATTTT.

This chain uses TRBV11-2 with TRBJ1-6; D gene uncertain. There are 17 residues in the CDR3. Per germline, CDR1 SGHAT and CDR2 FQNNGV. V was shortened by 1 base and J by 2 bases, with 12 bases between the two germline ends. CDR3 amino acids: CASSLVARIAYNSPLHF. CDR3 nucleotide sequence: TGTGCCAGCAGCTTAGTGGCAAGGATAGCCTATAATTCACCCCTCCACTTT.

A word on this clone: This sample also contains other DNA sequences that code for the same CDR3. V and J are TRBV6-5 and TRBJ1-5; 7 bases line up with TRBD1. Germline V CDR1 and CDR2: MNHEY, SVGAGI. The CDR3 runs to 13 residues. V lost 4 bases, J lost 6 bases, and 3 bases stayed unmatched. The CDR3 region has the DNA TGTGCCAGCAGTTCAGGGGGTGGTCAGCCCCAGCATTTT. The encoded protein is CASSSGGGQPQHF.

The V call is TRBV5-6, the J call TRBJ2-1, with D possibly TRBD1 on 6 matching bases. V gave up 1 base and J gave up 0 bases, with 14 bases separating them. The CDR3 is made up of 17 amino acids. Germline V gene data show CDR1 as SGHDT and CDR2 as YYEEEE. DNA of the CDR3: TGTGCCAGCAGCTTGCCCCCGCACAGGGCCTCCTACAATGAGCAGTTCTTC. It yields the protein CASSLPPHRASYNEQFF.

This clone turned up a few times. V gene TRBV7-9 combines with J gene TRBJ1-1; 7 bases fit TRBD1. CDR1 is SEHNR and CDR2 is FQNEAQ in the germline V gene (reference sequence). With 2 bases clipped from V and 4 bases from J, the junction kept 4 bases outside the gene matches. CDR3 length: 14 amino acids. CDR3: CASSLLAGGTEAFF. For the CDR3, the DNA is TGTGCCAGCAGCTTACTTGCAGGGGGCACTGAAGCTTTCTTT.

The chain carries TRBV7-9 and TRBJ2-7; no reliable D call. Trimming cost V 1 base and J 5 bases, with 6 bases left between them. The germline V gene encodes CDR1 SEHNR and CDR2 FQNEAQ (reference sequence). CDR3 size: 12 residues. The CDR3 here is CASSLVIHEQYF. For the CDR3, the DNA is TGTGCCAGCAGCTTAGTTATCCACGAGCAGTACTTC.

The CDR3 reads CASSSTGTTHEQYF. DNA for the CDR3: TGTGCCAGCAGCTCAACGGGAACTACTCACGAGCAGTACTTC. The J gene is TRBJ2-7, the V gene TRBV9, with TRBD2 as a possible D gene (5 bases). Germline V gene data show CDR1 as SGDLS and CDR2 as YYNGEE. CDR3 length: 14 residues. V shed 4 bases and J shed 5 bases, with 16 bases lying between them.

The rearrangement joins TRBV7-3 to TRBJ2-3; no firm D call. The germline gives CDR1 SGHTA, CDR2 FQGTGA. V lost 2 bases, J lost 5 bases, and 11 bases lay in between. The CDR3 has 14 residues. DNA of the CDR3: TGTGCCAGCAGCTTATCCACGGTCGTAGATACGCAGTATTTT. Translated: CASSLSTVVDTQYF.

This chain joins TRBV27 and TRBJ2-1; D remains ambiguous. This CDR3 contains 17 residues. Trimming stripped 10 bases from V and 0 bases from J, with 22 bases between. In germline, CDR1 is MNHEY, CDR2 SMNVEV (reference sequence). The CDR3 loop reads CATTLRLSQSSYNEQFF. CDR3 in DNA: TGTGCCACCACGTTGAGACTTTCCCAAAGCTCCTACAATGAGCAGTTCTTC.

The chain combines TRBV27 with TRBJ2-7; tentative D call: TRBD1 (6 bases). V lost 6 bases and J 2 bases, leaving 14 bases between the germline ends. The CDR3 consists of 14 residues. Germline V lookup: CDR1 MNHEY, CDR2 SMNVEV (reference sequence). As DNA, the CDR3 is TGTGCCAGCAGATCCGAGGGGGTAACCTACGAGCAGTACTTC. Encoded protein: CASRSEGVTYEQYF.

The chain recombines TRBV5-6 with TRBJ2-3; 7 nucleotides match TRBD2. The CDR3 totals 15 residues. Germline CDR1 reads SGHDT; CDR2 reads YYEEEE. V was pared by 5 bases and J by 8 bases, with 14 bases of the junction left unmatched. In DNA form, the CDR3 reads TGTGCCAGCAGTTATCAGCGGCGGGAGAAGGGTACGCAGTATTTT. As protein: CASSYQRREKGTQYF.

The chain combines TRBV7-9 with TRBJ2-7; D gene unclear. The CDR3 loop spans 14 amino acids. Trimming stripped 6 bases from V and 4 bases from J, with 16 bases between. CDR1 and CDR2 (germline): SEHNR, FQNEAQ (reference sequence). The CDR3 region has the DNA TGTGCCAGCAGTCTACAAGGCAGCCCGTACGAGCAGTACTTC. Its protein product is CASSLQGSPYEQYF.

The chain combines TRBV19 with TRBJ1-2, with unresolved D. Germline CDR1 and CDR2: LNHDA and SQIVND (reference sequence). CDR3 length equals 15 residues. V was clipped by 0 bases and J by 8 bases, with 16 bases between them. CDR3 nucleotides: TGTGCCAGTAGTATAGATCGAGAGGGCCAAGGGGGCTACACCTTC. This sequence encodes CASSIDREGQGGYTF.

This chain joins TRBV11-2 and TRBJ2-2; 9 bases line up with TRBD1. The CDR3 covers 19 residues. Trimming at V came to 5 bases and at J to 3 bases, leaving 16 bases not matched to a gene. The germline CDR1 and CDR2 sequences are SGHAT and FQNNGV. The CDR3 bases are TGTGCCAGCAGCCACGACCCCGGGACAGGGTTTTCATACACCGGGGAGCTGTTTTTT. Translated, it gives CASSHDPGTGFSYTGELFF.

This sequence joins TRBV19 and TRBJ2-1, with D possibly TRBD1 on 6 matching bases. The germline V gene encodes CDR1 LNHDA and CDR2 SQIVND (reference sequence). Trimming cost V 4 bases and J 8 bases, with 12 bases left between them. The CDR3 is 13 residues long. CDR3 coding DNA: TGTGCCAGTAGTACCACCCAGGGGTATGAGCAGTTCTTC. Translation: CASSTTQGYEQFF.

The CDR3 spells CASSYASETGELFF. The CDR3 coding sequence is TGTGCCAGCAGTTATGCATCAGAAACCGGGGAGCTGTTTTTT. The J gene is TRBJ2-2, the V gene TRBV6-5; D uncertain. V lost 3 bases, J lost 5 bases, and 10 bases lay in between. The germline gives CDR1 MNHEY, CDR2 SVGAGI. The CDR3 length is 14 residues.

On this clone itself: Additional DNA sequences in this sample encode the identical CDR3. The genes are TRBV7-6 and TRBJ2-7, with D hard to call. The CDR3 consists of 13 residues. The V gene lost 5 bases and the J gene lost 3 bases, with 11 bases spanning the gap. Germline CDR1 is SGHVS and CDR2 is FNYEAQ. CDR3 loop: CASSPGPNYEQYF. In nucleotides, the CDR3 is TGTGCCAGCAGCCCTGGACCTAACTACGAGCAGTACTTC.